These 20 T cell receptor beta chains came from one sample sequenced in a study of T cells in Graves' hyperthyroidism and ophthalmopathy. The CDR3 regions of TCR beta were amplified from RNA transcripts. Primed by the HTBI set, a first-round RT-PCR was run on the TCR CDR3. TCRdb passed the multiplex PCR reads through MiXCR, listing each CDR3 protein once. The data show roughly 420,000 distinct CDR3 sequences, roughly an eighth seen once. The sequencing sample was made of blood. All receptors derive from a woman aged 18-29 years with Graves' hyperthyroidism.

This chain connects TRBV7-2 to TRBJ2-7, with TRBD2 as a possible D gene (7 bases). The CDR3 covers 15 residues. V was pared by 1 base and J by 5 bases, with 15 bases between. CDR1 is SGHTA, CDR2 FQGNSA, per germline. The CDR3 region has the DNA TGTGCCAGCAGCTTAGGGGGGCGGGAGTCCGACGAGCAGTACTTC. It translates to CASSLGGRESDEQYF. The whole variable domain, remainder taken from reference TRBV7-2 and TRBJ2-7, is GAGVSQSPSNKVTEKGKDVELRCDPISGHTALYWYRQSLGQGLEFLIYFQGNSAPDKSGLPSDRFSAERTGGSVSTLTIQRTQQEDSAVYLCASSLGGRESDEQYFGPGTRLTVT.

CDR3 DNA: TGCGCCAGCAGCCTCGGCCGAGGGCCCAAAAACATTCAGTACTTC. Its translation: CASSLGRGPKNIQYF. The chain joins TRBV4-1 to TRBJ2-4; tentative D call: TRBD2 (5 bases). V lost 4 bases and J lost 2, with 12 bases in between. From germline, CDR1 is MGHRA and CDR2 YSYEKL. CDR3 length: 15 amino acids.

This clonotype has more than one count but fewer than ten. The chain employs TRBV19 and TRBJ1-1; unclear D gene. In germline, CDR1 is LNHDA, CDR2 SQIVND (reference sequence). The germline V and J ends were trimmed by 5 bases and 4 bases, with 11 bases remaining between them. CDR3 length equals 13 residues. CDR3 protein: CASSSWGITEAFF. The CDR3 DNA follows: TGTGCCAGTAGTTCTTGGGGTATCACTGAAGCTTTCTTT.

This clonotype has more than one count but fewer than ten. This chain uses TRBV28 with TRBJ1-2; D not resolved. The CDR3 runs to 14 residues. V was clipped by 5 bases and J by 8 bases, with 18 bases between them. CDR1 and CDR2 from the germline V gene are MDHEN and SYDVKM. The CDR3 sequence: CASSPQEEVGGYTF. The CDR3 nucleotides read TGTGCCAGCAGTCCCCAGGAAGAGGTGGGGGGCTACACCTTC.

In this sample, this clonotype turned up a few times. The chain combines TRBV18 with TRBJ2-1; D is possibly TRBD2 (6 bases). The V gene lost 5 bases and the J gene lost 0 bases, with 11 bases spanning the gap. The V gene's germline CDR1 is KGHSH and CDR2 LQKENI. The CDR3 spans 15 residues. Written as DNA, the CDR3 is TGTGCCAGCTCATGGCGGGATAGCTCCTACAATGAGCAGTTCTTC. Residues: CASSWRDSSYNEQFF.

V is TRBV24-1 and J is TRBJ2-2; D unclear. The CDR3 consists of 11 residues. Deletions cut 6 bases from V and 5 bases from J, with 3 bases between. Germline CDR1 and CDR2: KGHDR and SFDVKD. The CDR3 sequence: CATSMTGELFF. In nucleotides, the CDR3 is TGTGCCACCAGTATGACCGGGGAGCTGTTTTTT.

This clonotype was detected ten times or more. This sequence joins TRBV20-1 and TRBJ2-5, with 7 bases identical to TRBD1. Trimming at V came to 3 bases and at J to 4 bases, leaving 14 bases not matched to a gene. The CDR3 is 16 amino acids. The germline V gene has CDR1 DFQATT and CDR2 SNEGSKA (reference sequence). The CDR3 sequence: CSARGGDSSWGETQYF. CDR3 in DNA: TGCAGTGCTAGGGGTGGGGACAGCTCTTGGGGAGAGACCCAGTACTTC.

The chain recombines TRBV27 with TRBJ2-3; D gene ambiguous. This CDR3 comprises 13 residues. V lost 6 bases to trimming and J lost 6 bases, with 13 bases between them. Germline CDR1 is MNHEY and CDR2 is SMNVEV (reference sequence). CDR3: CASSRKTWDTQYF. DNA for the CDR3: TGTGCCAGCAGCCGAAAGACGTGGGATACGCAGTATTTT.

This clonotype was found many times. The rearrangement joins TRBV29-1 to TRBJ1-1, with D unresolved. Germline V lookup: CDR1 SQVTM, CDR2 ANQGSEA. There are 11 residues in the CDR3. Trimming took 5 bases from V and 6 from J, leaving 10 bases between them. CDR3 DNA sequence: TGCAGCGTTTTTCCGGGTGCTGAAGCTTTCTTT. Translation: CSVFPGAEAFF. Complete variable domain (other parts from reference TRBV29-1 and TRBJ1-1): SAVISQKPSRDICQRGTSLTIQCQVDSQVTMMFWYRQQPGQSLTLIATANQGSEATYESGFVIDKFPISRPNLTFSTLTVSNMSPEDSSIYLCSVFPGAEAFFGQGTRLTVV.

This clonotype was detected only a few times. J is TRBJ2-3 and V is TRBV19; unclear D gene. CDR1 and CDR2 from the germline V gene are LNHDA and SQIVND (reference sequence). This CDR3 has 15 residues. The V and J ends lost 4 bases and 1 base respectively, with 12 bases between them. For the CDR3, the DNA is TGTGCCAGTAGTACCCAGCAGTCACGCACAGATACGCAGTATTTT. Translated: CASSTQQSRTDTQYF.

CDR3 protein: CATSMGRNYGYTF. The CDR3 coding sequence is TGTGCCACCAGCATGGGACGTAACTATGGCTACACCTTC. The chain is built from TRBV10-3 and TRBJ1-2, with D perhaps TRBD1 (5 bases). Trimming pared 10 bases from V and 1 base from J, leaving 13 bases between. CDR3 length equals 13 residues. Germline V lookup: CDR1 ENHRY, CDR2 SYGVKD.

The sample holds a few counts of this clonotype. The rearrangement uses TRBV7-2 and TRBJ2-5, with D unclear. Trimming removed 3 bases at V and 4 bases at J, with 15 bases between. The CDR3 extends over 15 amino acids. In germline, CDR1 is SGHTA, CDR2 FQGNSA. In nucleotides, the CDR3 is TGTGCCAGCAGCTTCTATGACGGCCCCCGAGAGACCCAGTACTTC. The encoded protein is CASSFYDGPRETQYF.

This chain joins TRBV10-1 and TRBJ1-1; D not certain. V was pared by 8 bases and J by 1 base, with 11 bases between. This CDR3 has 13 amino acids. The V gene's germline CDR1 is WNHNN and CDR2 SYGVQD (reference sequence). Here the CDR3 reads CASRLGSNTEAFF. CDR3 bases: TGCGCCAGCCGTTTGGGATCGAACACTGAAGCTTTCTTT.

The chain joins TRBV5-1 to TRBJ2-5; D may be TRBD1 (6 bases). This CDR3 is 13 amino acids long. Trimming cost V 6 bases and J 0 bases, with 9 bases left between them. Germline CDR1 SGHRS, CDR2 YFSETQ. The CDR3 reads CASTQGNQETQYF. The CDR3, as DNA: TGCGCCAGCACACAGGGAAACCAAGAGACCCAGTACTTC.

This sequence joins TRBV3-1 and TRBJ2-1, with D possibly being TRBD1 or TRBD2 (5 bases each). The CDR3 length is 14 residues. Germline V gene sequence: CDR1 LGHDT, CDR2 YNNKEL (reference sequence). V was trimmed by 2 bases and J by 13 bases, leaving 18 bases between them. CDR3 loop: CASSQLQGRGHQFF. The CDR3 DNA sequence: TGTGCCAGCAGCCAATTACAAGGCCGGGGCCACCAGTTCTTC.

This rearrangement joins TRBV7-8 to TRBJ2-1; 10 positions match TRBD2. Germline V gene lookup returns CDR1 SGHVS and CDR2 FQNEAQ. The V segment lost 5 bases and the J segment 1 base; nucleotides outside the gene matches: 5. The CDR3 loop spans 16 amino acids. This chain's CDR3 is CASSPSGRGSYNEQFF. Here the CDR3 DNA reads TGTGCCAGCAGCCCCAGCGGGAGGGGGTCCTACAATGAGCAGTTCTTC. Full variable domain (remainder filled in from reference TRBV7-8 and TRBJ2-1): GAGVSQSPRYKVAKRGQDVALRCDPISGHVSLFWYQQALGQGPEFLTYFQNEAQLDKSGLPSDRFFAERPEGSVSTLKIQRTQQEDSAVYLCASSPSGRGSYNEQFFGPGTRLTVL.

This clonotype was seen only a few times. This chain connects TRBV7-2 to TRBJ1-5; tentatively, D is TRBD1 (5 bases). The ends were cut back, 1 base at V and 3 bases at J, with 7 bases in the middle. The CDR3 totals 14 residues. Germline CDR1 reads SGHTA; CDR2 reads FQGNSA. CDR3 in DNA: TGTGCCAGCAGCTTAGTAGGGGACAATCAGCCCCAGCATTTT. Encoded protein: CASSLVGDNQPQHF.

This clonotype turned up a few times. This chain uses TRBV19 with TRBJ1-2; D is ambiguous. V was cut by 4 bases and J by 1 base, with 7 bases left in between. The CDR3 loop spans 13 amino acids. The germline gives CDR1 LNHDA, CDR2 SQIVND (reference sequence). The CDR3 is CASSRGRNYGYTF. CDR3 sequence (DNA): TGTGCCAGTAGTAGAGGGCGTAACTATGGCTACACCTTC.

This clonotype was recorded at least ten times. J is TRBJ1-1 and V is TRBV10-2, with 7 bases fitting TRBD1. The CDR3 covers 14 residues. The germline V gene encodes CDR1 WSHSY and CDR2 SAAADI. V dropped 6 bases and J dropped 4; count of bases not matched to a gene: 8. The CDR3 reads CASSPGTAGTEAFF. As DNA, the CDR3 is TGCGCCAGCAGCCCCGGGACAGCTGGCACTGAAGCTTTCTTT.

V gene TRBV9 combines with J gene TRBJ2-7; tentatively, D is TRBD1 (6 bases). The CDR3 is made up of 14 amino acids. Germline V gene lookup returns CDR1 SGDLS and CDR2 YYNGEE. The V end was cut by 7 bases, the J end by 1 base, with 15 bases between. This chain's CDR3 is CASLRRDKSYEQYF. The CDR3 nucleotides are TGTGCCAGCCTACGTCGGGACAAATCCTACGAGCAGTACTTC.